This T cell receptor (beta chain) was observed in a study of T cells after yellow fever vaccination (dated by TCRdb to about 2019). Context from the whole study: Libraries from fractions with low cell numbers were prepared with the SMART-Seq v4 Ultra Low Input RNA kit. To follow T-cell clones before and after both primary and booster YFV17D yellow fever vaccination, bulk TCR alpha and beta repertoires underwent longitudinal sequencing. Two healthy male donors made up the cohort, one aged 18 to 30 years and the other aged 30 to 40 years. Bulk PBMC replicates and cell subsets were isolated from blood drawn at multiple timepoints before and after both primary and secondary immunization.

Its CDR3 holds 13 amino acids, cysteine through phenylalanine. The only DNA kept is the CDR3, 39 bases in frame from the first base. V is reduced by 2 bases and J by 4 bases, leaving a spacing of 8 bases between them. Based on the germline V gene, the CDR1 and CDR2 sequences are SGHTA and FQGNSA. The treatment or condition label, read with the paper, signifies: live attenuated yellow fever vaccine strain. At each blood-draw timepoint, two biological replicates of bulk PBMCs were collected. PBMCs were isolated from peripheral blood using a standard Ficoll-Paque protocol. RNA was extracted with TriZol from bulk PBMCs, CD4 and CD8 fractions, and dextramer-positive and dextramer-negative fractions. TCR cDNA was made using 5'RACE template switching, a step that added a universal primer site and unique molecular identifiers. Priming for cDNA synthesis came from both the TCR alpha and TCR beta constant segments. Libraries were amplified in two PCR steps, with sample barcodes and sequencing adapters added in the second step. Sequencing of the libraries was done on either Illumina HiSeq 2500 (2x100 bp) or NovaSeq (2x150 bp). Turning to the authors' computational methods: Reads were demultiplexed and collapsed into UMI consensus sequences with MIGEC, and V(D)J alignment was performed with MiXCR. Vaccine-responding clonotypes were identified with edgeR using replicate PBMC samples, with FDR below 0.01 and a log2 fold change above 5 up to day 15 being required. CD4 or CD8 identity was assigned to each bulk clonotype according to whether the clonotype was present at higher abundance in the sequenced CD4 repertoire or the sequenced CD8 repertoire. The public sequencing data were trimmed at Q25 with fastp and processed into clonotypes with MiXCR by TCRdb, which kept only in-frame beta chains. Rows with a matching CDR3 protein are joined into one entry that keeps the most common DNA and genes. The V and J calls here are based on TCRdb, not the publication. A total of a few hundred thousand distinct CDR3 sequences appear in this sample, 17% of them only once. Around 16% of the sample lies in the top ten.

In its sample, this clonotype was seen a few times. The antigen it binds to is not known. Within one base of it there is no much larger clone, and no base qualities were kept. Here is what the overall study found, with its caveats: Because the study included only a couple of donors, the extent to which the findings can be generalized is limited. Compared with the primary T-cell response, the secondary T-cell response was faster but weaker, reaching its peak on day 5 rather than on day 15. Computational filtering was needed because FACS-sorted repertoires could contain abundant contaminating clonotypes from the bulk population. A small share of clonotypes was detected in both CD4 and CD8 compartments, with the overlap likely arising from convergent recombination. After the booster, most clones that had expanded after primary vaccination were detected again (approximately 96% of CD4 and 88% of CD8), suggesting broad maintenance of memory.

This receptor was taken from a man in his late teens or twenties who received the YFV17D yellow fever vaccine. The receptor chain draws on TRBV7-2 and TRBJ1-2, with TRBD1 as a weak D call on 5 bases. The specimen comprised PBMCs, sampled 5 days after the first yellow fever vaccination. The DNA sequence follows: TGTGCCAGCAGCTTATCGGGGGTCTATGGCTACACCTTC. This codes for CASSLSGVYGYTF.